The 20 T cell receptor beta chains below all came from one sample that was sequenced in a study of neoadjuvant anti-PD-1 for oral cavity cancer. This sample's time point: after neoadjuvant nivolumab, at surgical resection. Some clones are missing from TCRdb's copy, which holds only in-frame ones; the method was immunoSEQ multiplex PCR. The sample holds about 72,000 clones, 70% to 90% seen once. Sequenced here: PBMCs, sampled after nivolumab (anti-PD-1) treatment. All receptors come from a person aged 35 to 85 with oral cavity squamous cell carcinoma.

V and J are TRBV7-8 and TRBJ2-2; 9 bases line up with TRBD2. Trimming at V came to 6 bases and at J to 2 bases, leaving 4 bases not matched to a gene. The CDR3 is made up of 15 amino acids. The germline V gene encodes CDR1 SGHVS and CDR2 FQNEAQ. CDR3 sequence (DNA): TGTGCCAGCAGAGCCGGGACTAGCAACACCGGGGAGCTGTTTTTT. Translating gives CASRAGTSNTGELFF.

This chain links TRBV7-9 with TRBJ2-5; perhaps TRBD2 as D (6 bases). V was trimmed by 5 bases and J by 4 bases, leaving 20 bases between them. The CDR3 has 16 residues. The germline V gene has CDR1 SEHNR and CDR2 FQNEAQ (reference sequence). The CDR3 DNA reads TGTGCCAGCAGCCCCTTCGGACGGGGAGGTGGAGAGACCCAGTACTTC. This gives the protein CASSPFGRGGGETQYF. The variable domain in full, with the rest retrieved from reference TRBV7-9 and TRBJ2-5, is DTGVSQNPRHKITKRGQNVTFRCDPISEHNRLYWYRQTLGQGPEFLTYFQNEAQLEKSRLLSDRFSAERPKGSFSTLEIQRTEQGDSAMYLCASSPFGRGGGETQYFGPGTRLLVL.

This chain links TRBV5-1 with TRBJ2-1; D gene ambiguous. In germline, CDR1 is SGHRS, CDR2 YFSETQ. Trimming shortened V by 0 bases and J by 2 bases, and 9 bases separated the two germline ends. CDR3 length: 15 residues. DNA for the CDR3: TGCGCCAGCAGCTTGGCTTTGGCCACCTACAATGAGCAGTTCTTC. Amino acid sequence: CASSLALATYNEQFF.

This sequence joins TRBV6-5 and TRBJ1-1; 8 positions agree with TRBD1. The CDR3 is made up of 16 amino acids. V was pared by 0 bases and J by 3 bases, with 6 bases of the junction left unmatched. The germline gives CDR1 MNHEY, CDR2 SVGAGI. CDR3 sequence reads: CASSYSAGGAYTEAFF. CDR3 nucleotides: TGTGCCAGCAGTTACTCGGCAGGGGGCGCGTACACTGAAGCTTTCTTT.

The chain couples TRBV5-5 to TRBJ2-1; 7 bases fit TRBD2. CDR1 and CDR2 (germline): SGHKS, YYEKEE (reference sequence). This CDR3 contains 15 residues. V trimming: 0 bases; J trimming: 7 bases; junction bases outside the gene matches: 7. DNA for the CDR3: TGTGCCAGCAGCTTGGACGCGGGAGTTGGGAATGAGCAGTTCTTC. Its translation: CASSLDAGVGNEQFF. The variable domain in full, completed from reference TRBV5-5 and TRBJ2-1, reads DAGVTQSPTHLIKTRGQQVTLRCSPISGHKSVSWYQQVLGQGPQFIFQYYEKEERGRGNFPDRFSARQFPNYSSELNVNALLLGDSALYLCASSLDAGVGNEQFFGPGTRLTVL.

A note on this clone: The sample carries other DNA sequences with the same CDR3. The V gene is TRBV30, the J gene TRBJ1-1; 9 positions agree with TRBD1. V trimming: 4 bases; J trimming: 1 base; junction bases outside the gene matches: 1. This CDR3 is built from 13 residues. The germline V gene encodes CDR1 GTSNPN and CDR2 SVGIG (reference sequence). The CDR3 sequence is CAWKGQGNTEAFF. DNA of the CDR3: TGTGCCTGGAAGGGACAGGGGAACACTGAAGCTTTCTTT. Full variable domain (remainder filled in from reference TRBV30 and TRBJ1-1): SQTIHQWPATLVQPVGSPLSLECTVEGTSNPNLYWYRQAAGRGLQLLFYSVGIGQISSEVPQNLSASRPQDRQFILSSKKLLLSDSGFYLCAWKGQGNTEAFFGQGTRLTVV.

The chain employs TRBV10-1 and TRBJ2-7; D ambiguous. Trimming removed 6 bases from V and 13 bases from J, with 16 bases in between. CDR1 is WNHNN, CDR2 SYGVQD, per germline (reference sequence). The CDR3 sequence is 11 residues long. CDR3 protein: CASRKPGICYF. CDR3 sequence (DNA): TGCGCCAGCAGAAAACCAGGAATCTGCTACTTC.

V usage is TRBV5-1 and J usage is TRBJ2-3; D might be TRBD1 (6 bases). The CDR3 is 16 amino acids. Germline CDR1 reads SGHRS; CDR2 reads YFSETQ. Trimming left V 0 bases short and J 1 base short, with 12 bases between. Here the CDR3 DNA reads TGCGCCAGCAGCTTGGAGGGCCCAGGGGGCACAGATACGCAGTATTTT. Encoded protein: CASSLEGPGGTDTQYF.

This chain joins TRBV4-2 and TRBJ1-5; weak D call: TRBD1 (5 bases). Germline values: CDR1 LGHNA, CDR2 YNFKEQ. The ends were cut back, 1 base at V and 6 bases at J, with 16 bases in the middle. The CDR3 extends over 16 amino acids. CDR3 DNA: TGTGCCAGCAGCCAAGGGGGACCTACCAATCGTCAGCCCCAGCATTTT. Translating gives CASSQGGPTNRQPQHF.

This clone was recorded only once. The gene calls are TRBV5-6 and TRBJ1-5; maybe TRBD1 (6 bases). Germline V lookup: CDR1 SGHDT, CDR2 YYEEEE. This CDR3 is built from 14 residues. The V end was cut by 2 bases, the J end by 6 bases, with 12 bases between. CDR3 bases: TGTGCCAGCAGCTTTAGGGGGGTCAGTCAGCCCCAGCATTTT. This codes for CASSFRGVSQPQHF. Looking up the rest from reference TRBV5-6 and TRBJ1-5 gives the full variable domain: DAGVTQSPTHLIKTRGQQVTLRCSPKSGHDTVSWYQQALGQGPQFIFQYYEEEERQRGNFPDRFSGHQFPNYSSELNVNALLLGDSALYLCASSFRGVSQPQHFGDGTRLSIL.

The genes are TRBV7-6 and TRBJ2-1; D perhaps matches TRBD2 (5 bases). The ends were cut back, 6 bases at V and 5 bases at J, with 11 bases in the middle. The CDR3 totals 13 residues. Germline CDR1 is SGHVS and CDR2 is FNYEAQ. The CDR3 reads CASSLDGDNEQFF. In DNA, the CDR3 is TGTGCCAGCAGTCTCGACGGGGACAATGAGCAGTTCTTC.

This clone came up once. This sequence joins TRBV4-1 and TRBJ2-7; the match to TRBD1 covers 9 bases. The junction had 18 bases not matched to a gene; V was cut back by 4 bases and J by 2 bases. The germline CDR1 and CDR2 sequences are MGHRA and YSYEKL. This CDR3 comprises 19 residues. The CDR3 DNA follows: TGCGCCAGCAGCCCGAGGCTTTCCACCGGGACAGGGCACACCTACGAGCAGTACTTC. This sequence encodes CASSPRLSTGTGHTYEQYF.

This clone was seen more than once but under ten times. This chain links TRBV7-9 with TRBJ2-7, with D possibly being TRBD2 (5 bases). The CDR3 spans 13 residues. Looked up from germline, CDR1 is SEHNR and CDR2 is FQNEAQ (reference sequence). Trimming took off 1 base at V and 7 bases at J, with 11 bases between the two ends. The CDR3 loop is CASSLEGSGEQYF. The CDR3 coding sequence is TGTGCCAGCAGCTTAGAAGGTTCGGGAGAGCAGTACTTC.

The chain carries TRBV7-2 and TRBJ2-7; 8 nucleotides match TRBD1. The germline V gene has CDR1 SGHTA and CDR2 FQGNSA. This CDR3 spans 16 amino acids. V lost 7 bases to trimming and J lost 2 bases; unmatched junction nucleotides: 13. CDR3 bases: TGTGCCAGCAAAGCTTACCCGACAGGGGAGGCCTACGAGCAGTACTTC. Protein product: CASKAYPTGEAYEQYF. Together with reference TRBV7-2 and TRBJ2-7, the CDR3 gives the full variable domain: GAGVSQSPSNKVTEKGKDVELRCDPISGHTALYWYRQSLGQGLEFLIYFQGNSAPDKSGLPSDRFSAERTGGSVSTLTIQRTQQEDSAVYLCASKAYPTGEAYEQYFGPGTRLTVT.

The chain recombines TRBV6-5 with TRBJ1-2; D gene unclear. V was pared by 3 bases and J by 8 bases, with 13 bases between. Germline V lookup: CDR1 MNHEY, CDR2 SVGAGI. The CDR3 loop spans 13 amino acids. The CDR3, as DNA: TGTGCCAGCAGTTATGAGCCCGTCGGGGGCTACACCTTC. Protein: CASSYEPVGGYTF.

The chain has TRBV6-5 and TRBJ2-1, with 14 bases aligning to TRBD2. Germline CDR1 reads MNHEY; CDR2 reads SVGAGI. There are 15 residues in the CDR3. After removal of 4 bases from V and 7 bases from J, the junction contained 3 bases not matched to a gene. CDR3 DNA sequence: TGTGCCAGCAGTTCCGGGACTAGCGGGAGAAATGAGCAGTTCTTC. It is translated as CASSSGTSGRNEQFF.

J is TRBJ2-7 and V is TRBV7-9; perhaps TRBD2 as D (6 bases). Germline V gene sequence: CDR1 SEHNR, CDR2 FQNEAQ (reference sequence). V lost 2 bases to trimming and J lost 3 bases, with 11 bases between them. The CDR3 is 14 residues long. CDR3 sequence (DNA): TGTGCCAGCAGCTTAACCGGGAGCTTCTACGAGCAGTACTTC. Its protein is CASSLTGSFYEQYF.

This clone was counted a few times. The chain joins TRBV2 to TRBJ2-1; a weak D match, TRBD1 (5 bases). CDR1 is SNHLY and CDR2 is FYNNEI in the germline V gene. V lost 7 bases and J 4 bases, leaving 5 bases between the germline ends. The CDR3 length is 11 residues. The CDR3 here is CASTGYNEQFF. In nucleotides, the CDR3 is TGTGCCAGCACAGGGTACAATGAGCAGTTCTTC.

J is TRBJ2-6 and V is TRBV30; 8 nucleotides align to TRBD1. V shed 3 bases, J shed 2 bases, and the junction held 9 bases outside the gene matches. Germline CDR1 and CDR2: GTSNPN and SVGIG (reference sequence). The CDR3 is 17 amino acids. The CDR3 is CAWRASQGAAGANVLTF. The CDR3 DNA is TGTGCCTGGAGAGCCTCGCAGGGGGCGGCTGGGGCCAACGTCCTGACTTTC.

The chain has TRBV7-9 and TRBJ2-3, with 9 bases aligning to TRBD1. Per germline, CDR1 SEHNR and CDR2 FQNEAQ (reference sequence). This CDR3 has 15 amino acids. Germline trimming cut 1 base from V and 6 bases from J; bases unmatched to any gene: 5. The CDR3 nucleotides read TGTGCCAGCAGCTTAGTAACAGGGGGCGGCGATACGCAGTATTTT. This gives the protein CASSLVTGGGDTQYF.